The clone carrying this T cell receptor beta chain was counted between two and nine times. The antigen is not known. Treatment in this sample: oral pan-JAK inhibitor, 5-10 mg twice daily. This entry comes from a study of CD8+ T cells in alopecia areata. Study-wide context: For the treated group, dosing was oral tofacitinib at 5 to 10 mg twice daily. General study findings and limits: Sequenced scalp T cells also include alphabeta T cells resident in normal skin. Lesional scalp displayed greater clonality than normal scalp, most notably in alopecia totalis/universalis. Significant decreases in scalp clonality and expanded CD8+ clones followed tofacitinib treatment.

Extracted from the samples, RNA was reverse transcribed into cDNA to serve as the sequencing template. The table came from immunoSEQ multiplex PCR; TCRdb's copy has only in-frame clones and leaves some out. The sample carries approximately 130,000 clones, over 60% recorded once. Sequences were derived from CD4+ T cells sorted from blood, sampled at week 4, from a patient treated with tofacitinib. The receptor was derived from a human donor with alopecia areata.

The DNA for the CDR3 is TGTGCCAGCAGGAATGCAATTGGGGCCAGCACGACTAGCACAGATACGCAGTATTTT. It specifies CASRNAIGASTTSTDTQYF. The chain couples TRBV7-2 to TRBJ2-3, with TRBD1 as a possible D gene (5 bases). The CDR3 is made up of 19 amino acids. The V end was cut by 6 bases, the J end by 0 bases, with 25 bases between. Germline V gene sequence: CDR1 SGHTA, CDR2 FQGNSA.